This is a list of T cell receptor beta chains from one sample in a study of blood T cell repertoires in COVID-19. Produced via immunoSEQ multiplex PCR; TCRdb's table is partial and in-frame only. The table shows tens of thousands of clones, with around four fifths occurring only once. The sample taken for sequencing was peripheral blood. These receptors came from a man between 65 and 85 years old with acute or convalescent COVID-19. The CDR3 runs from the conserved cysteine through the conserved F or W. D genes are given only for firm matches. Size values are once, few and many counts, or a class for expanded clones, and some rows have none.

>TRBV6-2/TRBV6-3|NA|NA|TRBJ1-4
CASSYGGQAEKLFF
TGTGCCAGCAGTTACGGAGGGCAGGCTGAAAAACTGTTTTTT
>TRBV14|TRBD2|NA|TRBJ2-1
CASSRPAYAGGSYNEQFF
TGTGCCAGCAGCCGTCCCGCCTATGCGGGGGGGTCCTACAATGAGCAGTTCTTC
>TRBV9|NA|NA|TRBJ2-3
CASSPREGSSTDTQYF
TGTGCCAGCAGCCCCCGGGAAGGGTCTAGCACAGATACGCAGTATTTT
>TRBV5-1|TRBD1|NA|TRBJ1-6
CASSPRTGTGSPLHF
TGCGCCAGCAGCCCGCGGACAGGTACTGGGTCACCCCTCCACTTT
>TRBV15|TRBD1|NA|TRBJ1-2
CATSREGGGQGYTF
TGTGCCACCAGCAGAGAAGGAGGGGGCCAGGGCTACACCTTC
>TRBV28|NA|NA|TRBJ1-1
CASRRGQANTEAFF
TGTGCCAGCAGACGCGGGCAAGCAAACACTGAAGCTTTCTTT
>TRBV25-1|TRBD1|NA|TRBJ1-6
CASTSTGWNSPLHF
TGTGCCAGCACCTCGACAGGGTGGAATTCACCCCTCCACTTT
>TRBV11-2|NA|NA|TRBJ1-2
CASSLNLDSNYGYTF
TGTGCCAGCAGCTTAAATCTGGACAGCAACTATGGCTACACCTTC
>TRBV19|TRBD1|NA|TRBJ2-2
CASSSTGVSGELFF
TGTGCCAGTAGTTCGACAGGGGTGTCCGGGGAGCTGTTTTTT
>TRBV19|TRBD1|NA|TRBJ1-1
CASSNRDRGERTEAFF
TGTGCCAGTAGTAACCGGGACAGGGGGGAAAGGACTGAAGCTTTCTTT
>TRBV7-2|NA|NA|TRBJ2-2
CASSAARRELFF
TGTGCCAGCAGCGCGGCGCGCAGGGAGCTGTTTTTT
>TRBV5-5|NA|few|TRBJ1-5
CASSGDGGGPQHF
TGTGCCAGCAGCGGAGACGGCGGGGGGCCCCAGCATTTT
>TRBV5-1|TRBD1|NA|TRBJ1-3
CASSLGGQASSGNTIYF
TGCGCCAGCAGCTTAGGGGGACAGGCCAGCTCTGGAAACACCATATATTTT
>TRBV7-9|NA|once|TRBJ2-3
CASSLVMGRGADTQYF
TGTGCCAGCAGCTTAGTAATGGGCAGGGGAGCAGATACGCAGTATTTT
>TRBV19|TRBD1|NA|TRBJ2-5
CASSPGTGRAETQYF
TGTGCCAGTAGTCCGGGGACAGGGAGGGCGGAGACCCAGTACTTC
>TRBV28|TRBD2|NA|TRBJ2-5
CASSSTTSGTTQYF
TGTGCCAGCAGCTCTACGACTAGCGGAACGACCCAGTACTTC
>TRBV7-6|NA|NA|TRBJ1-1
CASSLQGTTEAFF
TGTGCCAGCAGCCTCCAGGGGACGACTGAAGCTTTCTTT
>TRBV20-1|TRBD1|NA|TRBJ1-1
CSATGVTEAFF
TGCAGTGCAACAGGGGTCACTGAAGCTTTCTTT
>TRBV5-5|NA|NA|TRBJ2-6
CASSLGPGLKSGANVLTF
TGTGCCAGCAGCTTGGGTCCAGGCTTGAAATCTGGGGCCAACGTCCTGACTTTC
>TRBV28|NA|once|TRBJ1-5
CASSFLNQPQHF
TGTGCCAGCAGTTTCCTAAATCAGCCCCAGCATTTT
>TRBV7-2|NA|NA|TRBJ1-2
CASSPGFGLTTLHYGYTF
TGTGCCAGCAGCCCAGGGTTCGGGCTCACTACTCTACACTATGGCTACACCTTC
>TRBV6-2/TRBV6-3|NA|NA|TRBJ2-2
CASSPLPDLGELFF
TGTGCCAGCAGCCCGCTTCCAGATCTCGGGGAGCTGTTTTTT
>TRBV7-9|NA|NA|TRBJ2-7
CASSLSQLGYEQYF
TGTGCCAGCAGCTTATCCCAGCTAGGATACGAGCAGTACTTC
>TRBV20-1|NA|NA|TRBJ1-1
CSAGQAGEAFF
TGCAGTGCGGGGCAGGCAGGCGAAGCTTTCTTT
>TRBV4-1|NA|NA|TRBJ1-4
CASSLGQIDEKLFF
TGCGCCAGCAGCCTAGGACAGATAGATGAAAAACTGTTTTTT
>TRBV3-1/TRBV3-2|NA|NA|TRBJ2-1
CASSPTFQGGYNEQFF
TGTGCCAGCAGCCCGACCTTTCAAGGAGGGTACAATGAGCAGTTCTTC
>TRBV3-1/TRBV3-2|NA|NA|TRBJ1-1
CASSLLPTVNTEAFF
TGTGCCAGCAGCCTATTACCAACAGTGAACACTGAAGCTTTCTTT
>TRBV5-1|TRBD2|NA|TRBJ2-7
CASSFSGRGNEQYF
TGCGCCAGCAGCTTTAGCGGGAGGGGCAACGAGCAGTACTTC
>TRBV2|NA|NA|TRBJ2-1
CASTRSGWEQFF
TGTGCCAGCACGCGGTCCGGCTGGGAGCAGTTCTTC
>TRBV7-2|NA|NA|TRBJ2-7
CASSLAQGGEQYF
TGTGCCAGCAGCTTAGCGCAGGGTGGTGAGCAGTACTTC
>TRBV5-5|TRBD1|NA|TRBJ1-4
CASRETGTGDEKLFF
TGTGCCAGCAGGGAAACCGGGACAGGGGATGAAAAACTGTTTTTT
>TRBV18|TRBD1|NA|TRBJ1-1
CASSPGTGGRENTEAFF
TGTGCCAGCTCCCCGGGGACAGGGGGCCGGGAGAACACTGAAGCTTTCTTT
>TRBV11-2|TRBD1|NA|TRBJ1-6
CASSLLRDRASPLHF
TGTGCCAGCAGCTTACTCCGGGACAGGGCTTCACCCCTCCACTTT
>TRBV4-3|NA|once|TRBJ1-5
CASSQDLGEYSNQPQHF
TGCGCCAGCAGCCAAGATCTGGGCGAGTATAGCAATCAGCCCCAGCATTTT
>TRBV10-2|NA|NA|TRBJ1-5
CASSEGQLNQPQHF
TGCGCCAGCAGTGAAGGACAGCTCAATCAGCCCCAGCATTTT
>TRBV28|TRBD1|NA|TRBJ2-4
CASSSKGTAEYIQYF
TGTGCCAGCAGTTCAAAGGGGACAGCTGAGTACATTCAGTACTTC
>TRBV25-1|NA|NA|TRBJ1-1
CASRRGSVSTEAFF
TGTGCCAGCAGGAGGGGGTCGGTTAGCACTGAAGCTTTCTTT
>TRBV6-2/TRBV6-3|NA|NA|TRBJ2-7
CASSSGLNYEQYF
TGTGCCAGCAGTTCGGGACTTAACTACGAGCAGTACTTC
>TRBV12-3/TRBV12-4|NA|NA|TRBJ1-5
CASSLIGGQPQHF
TGTGCCAGCAGTTTAATTGGTGGCCAGCCCCAGCATTTT
>TRBV6-2/TRBV6-3|TRBD1|NA|TRBJ1-4
CASSRDRASSEKLFF
TGTGCCAGCAGCCGCGACAGGGCAAGTAGTGAAAAACTGTTTTTT
>TRBV11-3|NA|NA|TRBJ2-2
CASSRSGELFF
TGTGCCAGCAGTCGGTCCGGGGAGCTGTTTTTT
>TRBV5-8|NA|NA|TRBJ1-1
CASSFRVVPGASTEAFF
TGTGCCAGCAGCTTCCGCGTGGTCCCAGGGGCGAGCACTGAAGCTTTCTTT
>TRBV20-1|NA|once|TRBJ2-2
CSASVESGAGELFF
TGCAGTGCTAGTGTGGAATCCGGGGCCGGGGAGCTGTTTTTT
>TRBV5-6|NA|NA|TRBJ2-5
CASSLGRSGTQYF
TGTGCCAGCAGCTTGGGGAGGTCAGGGACCCAGTACTTC